A selection of T cell receptor beta chains follows, all from one sample in a study of blood T cell repertoires in COVID-19. Assay used: immunoSEQ multiplex PCR; TCRdb lists only in-frame clones, some missing. This table has some 160,000 clones, 80% to 85% appearing once. Sequencing was performed on PBMCs or T cells enriched from blood (not recorded which). These receptors were taken from a woman aged 50 to 60 who had recovered from COVID-19. CDR3s include the opening cysteine and the closing phenylalanine or tryptophan. The D gene is left open where the match is weak. Clone size is shown for a subset of rows, as once, few, many or a class of expanded clone.

DNA: TGTGCCAGCAGCCAAAGCCCCGTCTGGACTAGCGGAAGTAACGACGAGCAGTACTTC
CDR3: CASSQSPVWTSGSNDEQYF
V: TRBV3-1/TRBV3-2
D: TRBD2
size: few
J: TRBJ2-7

DNA: TGTGCCAGCAGCTTATCTGACAGGGAGGAAGGCTACACCTTC
CDR3: CASSLSDREEGYTF
V: TRBV7-2
D: TRBD1
size: -
J: TRBJ1-2

DNA: TGTGCCAGCAGCCGTTACTTCGATCCGACTAGCGGGAGACCAGATACGCAGTATTTT
CDR3: CASSRYFDPTSGRPDTQYF
V: TRBV7-2
D: TRBD2
size: -
J: TRBJ2-3

DNA: TGTGCCAGCAGTTTGGGGCGCAGGGGGGTAGAAAAACTGTTTTTT
CDR3: CASSLGRRGVEKLFF
V: TRBV27
D: TRBD1
size: -
J: TRBJ1-4

DNA: TGCGCCAGCTCTCTACTAGCGGGAGGGCCGGATACGCAGTATTTT
CDR3: CASSLLAGGPDTQYF
V: TRBV5-1
D: TRBD2
size: -
J: TRBJ2-3

DNA: TGTGCCAGCAGCCCTGGGGTAGCGGCGAACACCGGGGAGCTGTTTTTT
CDR3: CASSPGVAANTGELFF
V: TRBV9
D: -
size: -
J: TRBJ2-2

DNA: TGTGCCAGCGCCGAACAGGGGGCCATTGAAGCTTTCTTT
CDR3: CASAEQGAIEAFF
V: TRBV6-5
D: TRBD1
size: -
J: TRBJ1-1

DNA: TGTGCCAGCAGCTTAGCAGTGGACAGGGTAAACGAGCAGTACTTC
CDR3: CASSLAVDRVNEQYF
V: TRBV11-2
D: TRBD1
size: -
J: TRBJ2-7

DNA: TGTGCCAGCAGCTTAGCTGGAGGCTACGAGCAGTACTTC
CDR3: CASSLAGGYEQYF
V: TRBV7-9
D: -
size: -
J: TRBJ2-7

DNA: TGTGCCAGCAGCTTGAGAGGGCTCAATGAAAAACTGTTTTTT
CDR3: CASSLRGLNEKLFF
V: TRBV7-9
D: -
size: -
J: TRBJ1-4

DNA: TGTGCCAGCAGCCAGGGCGGGAGGTCCTACGAGCAGTACTTC
CDR3: CASSQGGRSYEQYF
V: TRBV3-1/TRBV3-2
D: TRBD2
size: -
J: TRBJ2-7

DNA: TGTGCCAGCAGTCACAGGGGGCAGGCTGGCTACACCTTC
CDR3: CASSHRGQAGYTF
V: TRBV27
D: TRBD1
size: -
J: TRBJ1-2

DNA: TGCGCCAGCAGCTTGGCCGGAACGGGGCAGCCCCAGCATTTT
CDR3: CASSLAGTGQPQHF
V: TRBV5-1
D: -
size: many
J: TRBJ1-5

DNA: TGTGCCAGTAGTCTCACGGGGGGGATATACGAGCAGTACTTC
CDR3: CASSLTGGIYEQYF
V: TRBV19
D: TRBD2
size: -
J: TRBJ2-7

DNA: TGTGCCAGCAGCCTCGCATTACGGGAGCAGACTCTGTGCGAGCAGTACTTC
CDR3: CASSLALREQTLCEQYF
V: TRBV3-1/TRBV3-2
D: -
size: -
J: TRBJ2-7

DNA: TGTGCCAGCAGCCCAAGGGACAGGGTATACGGTGGCTACACCTTC
CDR3: CASSPRDRVYGGYTF
V: TRBV7-9
D: TRBD1
size: few
J: TRBJ1-2

DNA: TGTGCCATCAGACTAGCGGGCACAGATACGCAGTATTTT
CDR3: CAIRLAGTDTQYF
V: TRBV10-3
D: TRBD2
size: few
J: TRBJ2-3

DNA: TGTGCCACCGCGGGGGTGGACACCGGGGAGCTGTTTTTT
CDR3: CATAGVDTGELFF
V: TRBV5-6
D: TRBD2
size: -
J: TRBJ2-2

DNA: TGTGCCAGCAGCGTACGCCCTATCAACTATGGCTACACCTTC
CDR3: CASSVRPINYGYTF
V: TRBV9
D: -
size: -
J: TRBJ1-2

DNA: TGTGCCAGCAGCACGACTGGATCCAATTCACCCCTCCACTTT
CDR3: CASSTTGSNSPLHF
V: TRBV6-6
D: -
size: -
J: TRBJ1-6

DNA: TGTGCCAGCAGCCCCCCCTTTCTAGCGGGGCCCACCGGGGAGCTGTTTTTT
CDR3: CASSPPFLAGPTGELFF
V: TRBV9
D: TRBD2
size: -
J: TRBJ2-2

DNA: TGCAGTGCTAGTCGGGGGACCACTGAAGCTTTCTTT
CDR3: CSASRGTTEAFF
V: TRBV20-1
D: -
size: once
J: TRBJ1-1

DNA: TGTGCCAGCAGCCAAGCAAGAGGCGGGGGGGCCTACGAGCAGTACTTC
CDR3: CASSQARGGGAYEQYF
V: TRBV4-2
D: TRBD2
size: -
J: TRBJ2-7

DNA: TGTGCCAGCAGTTTAGCTAGCGGGGGAGCCTACGAGCAGTACTTC
CDR3: CASSLASGGAYEQYF
V: TRBV27
D: TRBD2
size: -
J: TRBJ2-7

DNA: TGTGCCAGCAGCGTAGACGGGGGGGCCACTGAAGCTTTCTTT
CDR3: CASSVDGGATEAFF
V: TRBV9
D: -
size: -
J: TRBJ1-1

DNA: TGTGCCAGCAGCTTGAATCCAGGACAGGATTATAGTCAGCCCCAGCATTTT
CDR3: CASSLNPGQDYSQPQHF
V: TRBV5-4
D: TRBD1
size: -
J: TRBJ1-5

DNA: TGTGCCAGCAGAAGTACTAGCGGGAGGGTATACGAGCAGTACTTC
CDR3: CASRSTSGRVYEQYF
V: TRBV7-2
D: TRBD2
size: -
J: TRBJ2-7

DNA: TGCAGCGCCCGAGAGTCGAACACTGAAGCTTTCTTT
CDR3: CSARESNTEAFF
V: TRBV29-1
D: -
size: -
J: TRBJ1-1

DNA: TGCGCCAGCAGCTTCGATATGATAGCGGGAGAAAAACTGTTTTTT
CDR3: CASSFDMIAGEKLFF
V: TRBV5-1
D: -
size: -
J: TRBJ1-4

DNA: TGTGCCAGCAGCTTAGCCCGGACCGGGGAGCTGTTTTTT
CDR3: CASSLARTGELFF
V: TRBV7-2
D: -
size: -
J: TRBJ2-2

DNA: TGTGCCAGCAGCCAAGATTACGCGGGGTTGGGGGAGCAGTACTTC
CDR3: CASSQDYAGLGEQYF
V: TRBV3-1/TRBV3-2
D: -
size: -
J: TRBJ2-7

DNA: TGTGCCAGCAGCCCGCTTCCCCGGGACAGGGGAATCAGAAGGACTGAAGCTTTCTTT
CDR3: CASSPLPRDRGIRRTEAFF
V: TRBV7-3
D: TRBD1
size: few
J: TRBJ1-1

DNA: TGTGCCAGCAGCTATGATTACCCGACAGGGGGCGTCTATGGCTACACCTTC
CDR3: CASSYDYPTGGVYGYTF
V: TRBV7-2
D: TRBD1
size: -
J: TRBJ1-2

DNA: TGTGCCAGCAGCCCAGGGGAGGGAATAAACTACGAGCAGTACTTC
CDR3: CASSPGEGINYEQYF
V: TRBV7-2
D: -
size: -
J: TRBJ2-7

DNA: TGTGCCAGCACGCCGGGACAGGGGAACACTGAAGCTTTCTTT
CDR3: CASTPGQGNTEAFF
V: TRBV18
D: TRBD1
size: -
J: TRBJ1-1